The entry below gives a single T cell receptor (beta chain) sequence along with its context. Its antigen is not known. Reasons for excluding patients were uncontrolled infection, other autoimmune disease, pregnancy or lactation. Used for diagnoses were clinical symptoms, serum thyroxine and TRAb, thyroid ultrasound and orbital computed tomography. Germline loops: CDR1 SGHDN, CDR2 FVKESK. The CDR3 spans 13 residues. The V gene lost 4 bases and the J gene lost 5 bases, with 8 bases spanning the gap. These data come from a study of T cells in Graves' hyperthyroidism and ophthalmopathy. Amplified regions were TCR beta CDR3 sequences from RNA transcripts. The HTBI primer set drove a first-round RT-PCR of the TCR CDR3. TCRdb processed the multiplex PCR reads anew with MiXCR; each CDR3 protein has one entry. The data show fewer than 650,000 distinct CDR3 sequences, with 46% seen just once and about two fifths held by the top ten.

Whole-study findings and limits: Most thyroid clonotypes expanded above 0.001 appeared in blood too. Model output signaled ophthalmopathy a median approximately 6.2 months ahead of onset.

V and J are TRBV14 and TRBJ1-4; the D is unclear. Sequenced sample: peripheral blood or thyroid tissue (not recorded which). The sequence was collected from an adult woman with Graves' disease, either hyperthyroidism or ophthalmopathy (not recorded which). The CDR3 reads CASSRNPNEKLFF. In DNA, the CDR3 is TGTGCCAGCAGCCGAAATCCAAATGAAAAACTGTTTTTT.